This T cell receptor (beta chain) was documented in a study of blood T cell repertoires in COVID-19. Assay: immunoSEQ multiplex PCR; the TCRdb copy retains only in-frame clones and omits some. The sample lists under 250,000 clones, approximately 85% occurring once. The V gene's germline CDR1 is SGHRS and CDR2 YFSETQ. The junction had 3 bases not matched to a gene; V was cut back by 4 bases and J by 5 bases. The CDR3 contains 14 residues. The chain employs TRBV5-1 and TRBJ2-1, with 10 bases lining up with TRBD1. Specimen: peripheral blood. The sequence came from an elderly woman with COVID-19, enrolled during active disease. The CDR3 sequence is CASSRQGADNEQFF. The CDR3 DNA sequence: TGCGCCAGCAGCCGACAGGGGGCAGACAATGAGCAGTTCTTC.